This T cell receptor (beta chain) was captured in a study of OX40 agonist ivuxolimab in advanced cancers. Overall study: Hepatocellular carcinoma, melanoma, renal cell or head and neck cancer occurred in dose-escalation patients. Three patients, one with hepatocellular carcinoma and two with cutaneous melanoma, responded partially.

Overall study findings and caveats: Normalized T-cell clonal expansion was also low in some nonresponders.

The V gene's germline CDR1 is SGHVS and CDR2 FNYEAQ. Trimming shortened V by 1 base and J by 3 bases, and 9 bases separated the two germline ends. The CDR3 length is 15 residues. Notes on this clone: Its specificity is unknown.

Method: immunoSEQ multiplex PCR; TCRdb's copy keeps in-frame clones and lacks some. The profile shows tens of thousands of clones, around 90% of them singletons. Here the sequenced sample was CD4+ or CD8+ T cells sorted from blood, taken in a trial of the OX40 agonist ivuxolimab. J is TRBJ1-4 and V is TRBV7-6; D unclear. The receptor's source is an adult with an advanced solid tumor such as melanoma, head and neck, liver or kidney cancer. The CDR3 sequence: CASSLGAEPNEKLFF. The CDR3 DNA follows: TGTGCCAGCAGCTTAGGGGCGGAGCCTAATGAAAAACTGTTTTTT.